Each of the 22 T cell receptor beta chains below was sequenced from the same sample in a study of chemoradiotherapy in HPV16-positive cancers. The protocol was immunoSEQ multiplex PCR, while the TCRdb copy is restricted to in-frame clones and leaves out a portion. The sample has tens of thousands of clones; about 80% are singletons. Specimen: blood, collected from a patient who underwent chemoradiotherapy. The receptors shown here come from a human donor with HPV-associated anogenital cancer.

The genes are TRBV7-2 and TRBJ2-2; 8 bases map to TRBD2. The germline V gene encodes CDR1 SGHTA and CDR2 FQGNSA. CDR3 size: 18 residues. V shed 1 base, J shed 6 bases, and the junction held 13 bases outside the gene matches. The CDR3 coding sequence is TGTGCCAGCAGCTTAGGGCCCCCGGGACTAGTAGGGTCCGGGGAGCTGTTTTTT. It specifies CASSLGPPGLVGSGELFF.

V is TRBV30 and J is TRBJ2-5; 13 bases are shared with TRBD2. CDR3 length equals 16 residues. V was pared by 1 base and J by 2 bases, with 4 bases of the junction left unmatched. The germline CDR1 and CDR2 sequences are GTSNPN and SVGIG (reference sequence). The CDR3 DNA sequence: TGTGCCTGGAGTGAAAAGACTAGCGGGGGGCAAGAGACCCAGTACTTC. This translates into CAWSEKTSGGQETQYF.

For the CDR3, the DNA is TGCGCCAGCAGCTTGGGGAGTGGAGCAGAGACCCAGTACTTC. Protein product: CASSLGSGAETQYF. V is TRBV5-1 and J is TRBJ2-5; D not resolved. CDR3 length: 14 residues. Germline CDR1 reads SGHRS; CDR2 reads YFSETQ. The V end lost 0 bases, the J end lost 4 bases, and 10 bases lay between the germline ends.

The sample holds one count of this clone. The J gene is TRBJ1-3, the V gene TRBV6-1, with no clear D. This CDR3 has 12 residues. Germline CDR1 MNHNS, CDR2 SASEGT. Trimming cost V 2 bases and J 4 bases, with 3 bases left between them. CDR3 bases: TGTGCCAGCAGTGAAATCGGAAACACCATATATTTT. The encoded protein is CASSEIGNTIYF.

This rearrangement joins TRBV5-1 to TRBJ2-2, with D perhaps matching TRBD2 (5 bases). Germline V gene data show CDR1 as SGHRS and CDR2 as YFSETQ. Trimming removed 2 bases from V and 1 base from J, with 9 bases in between. The CDR3 runs 15 residues. CDR3 amino acids: CASSLAEGNTGELFF. CDR3 coding DNA: TGCGCCAGCAGCTTAGCGGAAGGGAACACCGGGGAGCTGTTTTTT.

This clone was picked up one time. The genes are TRBV19 and TRBJ1-5; TRBD1 matches 7 bases. Germline V lookup: CDR1 LNHDA, CDR2 SQIVND (reference sequence). This CDR3 spans 16 amino acids. V gave up 7 bases and J gave up 6 bases; unmatched junction bases: 15. The CDR3: CASTSLEGASFQPQHF. CDR3 in DNA: TGTGCCAGTACCTCCCTGGAGGGGGCTAGTTTTCAGCCCCAGCATTTT.

The chain recombines TRBV5-1 with TRBJ1-1, with a possible D match to TRBD1 (6 bases). The ends were cut back, 5 bases at V and 0 bases at J, with 14 bases in the middle. CDR1 is SGHRS and CDR2 is YFSETQ in the germline V gene. The CDR3 has 15 residues. CDR3 in DNA: TGCGCCAGCAGTCCCGGACAGAACCTGAACACTGAAGCTTTCTTT. It translates to CASSPGQNLNTEAFF. The full variable domain, with the rest looked up from reference TRBV5-1 and TRBJ1-1, is KAGVTQTPRYLIKTRGQQVTLSCSPISGHRSVSWYQQTPGQGLQFLFEYFSETQRNKGNFPGRFSGRQFSNSRSEMNVSTLELGDSALYLCASSPGQNLNTEAFFGQGTRLTVV.

The rearrangement uses TRBV7-2 and TRBJ1-6; D is unresolved. CDR1 and CDR2 (germline): SGHTA, FQGNSA. The CDR3 length is 16 residues. V was pared by 6 bases and J by 0 bases, with 12 bases between. The CDR3 region has the DNA TGTGCCAGCAGGAGTAGGGCCAGCTCCTATAATTCACCCCTCCACTTT. Protein sequence: CASRSRASSYNSPLHF.

The chain couples TRBV28 to TRBJ2-2; TRBD1 matches at 7 bases. CDR3 length: 15 amino acids. Germline V gene lookup returns CDR1 MDHEN and CDR2 SYDVKM. V trimming: 4 bases; J trimming: 4 bases; junction bases outside the gene matches: 6. In nucleotides, the CDR3 is TGTGCCAGCAGTTCCGGGACAGCAATCACCGGGGAGCTGTTTTTT. Encoded protein: CASSSGTAITGELFF.

This sequence joins TRBV9 and TRBJ1-4; D remains unclear. CDR3 length equals 20 residues. CDR1 SGDLS and CDR2 YYNGEE come from the germline V gene. The germline V and J ends were trimmed by 0 bases and 4 bases, with 25 bases remaining between them. This CDR3 is CASSVVSRKERFPFNEKLFF. Here the CDR3 DNA reads TGTGCCAGCAGCGTAGTGTCCCGGAAGGAACGATTTCCTTTTAATGAAAAACTGTTTTTT.

The rearrangement joins TRBV7-2 to TRBJ1-5, with D uncertain. This CDR3 region has 13 residues. Germline V gives CDR1 SGHTA, CDR2 FQGNSA. The germline V and J ends were trimmed by 2 bases and 7 bases, with 9 bases remaining between them. In DNA, the CDR3 is TGTGCCAGCAGCTTACATCCGGGGCAGCCCCAGCATTTT. Its protein is CASSLHPGQPQHF.

V and J are TRBV5-1 and TRBJ2-5; 9 bases align to TRBD1. This CDR3 contains 16 residues. The germline V gene encodes CDR1 SGHRS and CDR2 YFSETQ. With 2 bases clipped from V and 2 bases from J, the junction kept 7 bases outside the gene matches. The CDR3 DNA sequence: TGCGCCAGCAGCTTTTCCGGGACAGGGTATCAAGAGACCCAGTACTTC. Translated: CASSFSGTGYQETQYF.

This clone has only a few counts. The chain is built from TRBV19 and TRBJ1-1, with D perhaps TRBD1 (6 bases). CDR1 LNHDA and CDR2 SQIVND come from the germline V gene (reference sequence). The CDR3 is 14 amino acids. Trimming left V 5 bases short and J 1 base short, with 11 bases between. The CDR3 DNA follows: TGTGCCAGTAGTGTTCAGGACAGGAACACTGAAGCTTTCTTT. This translates into CASSVQDRNTEAFF.

The chain links TRBV4-2 to TRBJ2-2; D is unresolved. The CDR3 runs 11 residues. V lost 5 bases and J 5 bases, leaving 3 bases between the germline ends. The V gene's germline CDR1 is LGHNA and CDR2 YNFKEQ. The CDR3 is CASSWTGELFF. The CDR3 DNA follows: TGTGCCAGCAGCTGGACCGGGGAGCTGTTTTTT.

The chain recombines TRBV6-6 with TRBJ2-7; a possible D gene is TRBD1 (6 bases). CDR3 size: 13 residues. Germline CDR1 and CDR2: MNHNY and SVGAGI (reference sequence). Trimming shortened V by 5 bases and J by 4 bases, and 12 bases separated the two germline ends. The CDR3 coding sequence is TGTGCCAGCAGTCGACAGGTAGAATACGAGCAGTACTTC. Translation: CASSRQVEYEQYF.

There are a few counts of this clone. J is TRBJ1-1 and V is TRBV7-9; D call uncertain. This CDR3 region has 13 residues. Trimming cost V 5 bases and J 5 bases, with 12 bases left between them. Germline assignment: CDR1 SEHNR and CDR2 FQNEAQ (reference sequence). CDR3 protein: CASSLGQATEAFF. The CDR3 DNA reads TGTGCCAGCAGCCTCGGGCAGGCGACTGAAGCTTTCTTT.

The CDR3: CASSLTGMTDTQYF. CDR3 DNA sequence: TGTGCCAGCAGCTTAACGGGGATGACAGATACGCAGTATTTT. The J gene is TRBJ2-3, the V gene TRBV7-2, with D possibly matching TRBD2 (5 bases). CDR1 is SGHTA and CDR2 is FQGNSA in the germline V gene. The CDR3 is 14 amino acids. V lost 2 bases to trimming and J lost 3 bases, with 9 bases between them.

The chain combines TRBV5-6 with TRBJ1-3; TRBD1 matches 7 bases. Germline values: CDR1 SGHDT, CDR2 YYEEEE. There are 15 residues in the CDR3. J was trimmed by 0 bases and V by 4 bases; bases with no gene match: 4. The CDR3 region is CASSAGQLSGNTIYF. CDR3 DNA: TGTGCCAGCAGCGCGGGACAGCTCTCTGGAAACACCATATATTTT.

This clone was detected once. The chain joins TRBV19 to TRBJ1-2; 7 positions match TRBD1. The CDR3 is 14 residues long. Germline V lookup: CDR1 LNHDA, CDR2 SQIVND (reference sequence). The J segment lost 4 bases and the V segment lost 8 bases, leaving 10 bases of the junction unmatched. The CDR3 nucleotides are TGTGCCAGTTGGGACAGTCGGTCGAGCTATGGCTACACCTTC. As protein: CASWDSRSSYGYTF.

The chain uses TRBV2 and TRBJ2-3, with 7 bases lining up with TRBD2. There are 12 residues in the CDR3. The J segment lost 6 bases and the V segment lost 3 bases, leaving 0 bases of the junction unmatched. Germline V CDR1 and CDR2: SNHLY, FYNNEI. The CDR3 spells CASSEGGDTQYF. The CDR3 DNA follows: TGTGCCAGCAGTGAGGGGGGGGATACGCAGTATTTT.

The chain uses TRBV7-2 and TRBJ1-6, with 9 bases that match TRBD1. Trimming cost V 1 base and J 7 bases; bases outside gene matches: 2. This CDR3 region has 15 residues. Germline V gene sequence: CDR1 SGHTA, CDR2 FQGNSA. CDR3 in DNA: TGTGCCAGCAGCTTAGACAGGGGGCAGAATTCACCCCTCCACTTT. This sequence encodes CASSLDRGQNSPLHF.

Details on this clone: Other DNA sequences within the sample encode an identical CDR3. The chain employs TRBV5-6 and TRBJ2-1; no clear D. Germline V gene lookup returns CDR1 SGHDT and CDR2 YYEEEE. There are 15 residues in the CDR3. V lost 0 bases to trimming and J lost 2 bases, with 9 bases between them. The CDR3 nucleotides read TGTGCCAGCAGCTTGGTAGGTGGGGCCTACAATGAGCAGTTCTTC. Translation: CASSLVGGAYNEQFF.